In this sample, the clone carrying this TCR beta chain turned up many times. The target antigen is unknown. RNA transcripts yielded amplified TCR beta CDR3 regions. RT-PCR in the first round (using the HTBI primer set) targeted the TCR CDR3. TCRdb recomputed calls from the multiplex PCR reads with MiXCR, one row per CDR3 protein. The sample yields about 360,000 distinct CDR3 sequences, about 18% seen once. V shed 3 bases and J shed 4 bases, with 21 bases lying between them. Germline CDR1 DFQATT, CDR2 SNEGSKA (reference sequence). CDR3 length: 16 amino acids. Aged 18 to 65, the patients had hyperthyroidism that was newly diagnosed and had lasted under 2 months. This sample was included in a study of T cells in Graves' hyperthyroidism and ophthalmopathy. Whole-study results and caveats: Most thyroid-expanded clonotypes above 0.001 were also found in blood. Stable hyperthyroidism was separated from ophthalmopathy by a model based on 13 V-J features. The model's output predicted ophthalmopathy at a median of around 7 months prior to onset.

The receptor was isolated from a woman aged 18 to 35 with Graves' hyperthyroidism. The V and J genes are TRBV20-1 and TRBJ2-5; weak D call: TRBD2 (7 bases). The sequenced sample was blood. The CDR3 region has the DNA TGCAGTGCTAGTCCCGGAGGGGGGGATTCCGCAGAGACCCAGTACTTC. Protein: CSASPGGGDSAETQYF.